The next 7 T cell receptor beta chains were all read from a single sample in a study of T cell repertoires in cytomegalovirus infection. TCRdb re-analysed the reads in MiXCR, keeping a single row per CDR3 protein. The repertoire holds some 180,000 distinct CDR3 sequences, with under 25% as singletons. What was sequenced was PBMCs. The receptors were gathered from a human donor in good health (CMV status not recorded). Some clones in this sample may be carry-over from other donors' samples.

The table lists this clonotype with many counts. The rearrangement joins TRBV7-2 to TRBJ1-5; 7 bases fit TRBD1. Looked up from germline, CDR1 is SGHTA and CDR2 is FQGNSA. The ends lost 5 bases at V and 2 bases at J; junction bases unmatched: 15. The CDR3 is made up of 18 amino acids. The DNA of the CDR3 is TGTGCCAGCAGCACCGGGACAGCCATGCGCCGCCGCAATCAGCCCCAGCATTTT. The encoded protein is CASSTGTAMRRRNQPQHF.

This sequence joins TRBV20-1 and TRBJ2-2; 10 nucleotides match TRBD2. With V trimmed by 2 bases and J by 8 bases, 8 bases remained unmatched. CDR3 size: 15 residues. Germline lookup yields CDR1 DFQATT and CDR2 SNEGSKA (reference sequence). CDR3 region: CSARKSGRAEGELFF. CDR3 in DNA: TGCAGTGCTAGAAAGAGCGGGAGGGCAGAAGGGGAGCTGTTTTTT.

The chain carries TRBV28 and TRBJ2-7; TRBD2 aligns across 9 bases. The germline gives CDR1 MDHEN, CDR2 SYDVKM. This CDR3 has 13 residues. J lost 2 bases, V lost 8 bases, and 4 bases had no gene match. Written as DNA, the CDR3 is TGTGCCAGCGGACTAGCGAACACCTACGAGCAGTACTTC. As protein: CASGLANTYEQYF.

The chain links TRBV6-8 to TRBJ2-2, with 7 bases matching TRBD2. The CDR3 totals 14 residues. Germline values: CDR1 MNHGY, CDR2 SAAAGT. V gave up 4 bases and J gave up 3 bases; unmatched junction bases: 2. The CDR3 loop is CASSSGRHTGELFF. The CDR3 DNA sequence: TGTGCCAGCAGTTCCGGGAGGCACACCGGGGAGCTGTTTTTT.

A few counts support this clonotype. The J gene is TRBJ1-2, the V gene TRBV20-1, with 8 bases lining up with TRBD1. Germline V gene sequence: CDR1 DFQATT, CDR2 SNEGSKA (reference sequence). With 4 bases clipped from V and 5 bases from J, the junction kept 12 bases outside the gene matches. The CDR3 is 15 amino acids. CDR3: CSAINSRGLSYGYTF. The CDR3, as DNA: TGCAGTGCTATCAATAGCAGGGGGCTTTCGTATGGCTACACCTTC.

The gene calls are TRBV20-1 and TRBJ2-3; D unresolved. The CDR3 sequence is 15 residues long. The V end was cut by 3 bases, the J end by 6 bases, with 19 bases between. Germline V gene data show CDR1 as DFQATT and CDR2 as SNEGSKA (reference sequence). The CDR3 spells CSASPETASSDTQYF. In DNA, the CDR3 is TGCAGTGCTAGCCCGGAGACTGCATCTTCGGATACGCAGTATTTT.

This chain connects TRBV27 to TRBJ1-4; 9 bases line up with TRBD1. The CDR3 is 16 residues long. CDR1 MNHEY and CDR2 SMNVEV come from the germline V gene (reference sequence). Trimming took 1 base from V and 1 from J; bases not matched to a gene: 1. The CDR3 region has the DNA TGTGCCAGCAGTTTATGGGGACAGGGAACTAATGAAAAACTGTTTTTT. It codes for CASSLWGQGTNEKLFF.